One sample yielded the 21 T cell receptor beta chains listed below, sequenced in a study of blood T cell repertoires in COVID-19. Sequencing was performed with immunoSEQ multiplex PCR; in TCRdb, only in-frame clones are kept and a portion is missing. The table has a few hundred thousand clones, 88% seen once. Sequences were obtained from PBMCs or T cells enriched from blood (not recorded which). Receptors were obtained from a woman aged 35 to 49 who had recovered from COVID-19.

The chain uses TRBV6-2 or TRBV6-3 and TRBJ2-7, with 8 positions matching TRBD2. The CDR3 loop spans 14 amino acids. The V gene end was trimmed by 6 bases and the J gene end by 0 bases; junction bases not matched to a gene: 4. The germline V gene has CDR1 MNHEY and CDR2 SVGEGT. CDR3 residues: CASSVAGHSYEQYF. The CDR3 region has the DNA TGTGCCAGCAGCGTAGCGGGGCACTCCTACGAGCAGTACTTC.

DNA of the CDR3: TGTGCCAGCAGTTTCGGCGGGCAGCCCCAGCATTTT. This translates into CASSFGGQPQHF. J is TRBJ1-5 and V is TRBV12-3 or TRBV12-4; D ambiguous. V was cut by 3 bases and J by 7 bases, with 7 bases left in between. The CDR3 loop spans 12 amino acids.

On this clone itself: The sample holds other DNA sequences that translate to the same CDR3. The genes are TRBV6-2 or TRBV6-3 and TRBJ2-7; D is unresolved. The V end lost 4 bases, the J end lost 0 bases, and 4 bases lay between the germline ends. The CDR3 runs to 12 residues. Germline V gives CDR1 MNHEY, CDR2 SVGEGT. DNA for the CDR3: TGTGCCAGCAGTTTGAGCTCCTACGAGCAGTACTTC. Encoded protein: CASSLSSYEQYF.

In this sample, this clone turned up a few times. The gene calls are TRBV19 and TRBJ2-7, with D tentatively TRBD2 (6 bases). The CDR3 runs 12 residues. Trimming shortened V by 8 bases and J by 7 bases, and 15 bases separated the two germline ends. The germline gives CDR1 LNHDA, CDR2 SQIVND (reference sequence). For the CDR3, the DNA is TGTGCCAGTGCCGGGAGACCATCTGAGCAGTACTTC. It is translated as CASAGRPSEQYF.

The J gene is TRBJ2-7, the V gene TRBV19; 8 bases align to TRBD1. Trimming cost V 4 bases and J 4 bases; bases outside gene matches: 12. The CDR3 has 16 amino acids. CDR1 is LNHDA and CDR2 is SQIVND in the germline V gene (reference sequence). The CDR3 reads CASSSPQGGAFYEQYF. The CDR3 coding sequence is TGTGCCAGTAGTAGCCCACAGGGGGGCGCGTTTTACGAGCAGTACTTC.

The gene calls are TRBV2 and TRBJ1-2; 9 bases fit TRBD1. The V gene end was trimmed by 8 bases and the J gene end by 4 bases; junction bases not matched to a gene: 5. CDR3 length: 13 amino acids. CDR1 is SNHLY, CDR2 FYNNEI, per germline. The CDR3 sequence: CASLSGQGYGYTF. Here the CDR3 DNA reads TGTGCCAGCCTTTCGGGACAGGGCTATGGCTACACCTTC.

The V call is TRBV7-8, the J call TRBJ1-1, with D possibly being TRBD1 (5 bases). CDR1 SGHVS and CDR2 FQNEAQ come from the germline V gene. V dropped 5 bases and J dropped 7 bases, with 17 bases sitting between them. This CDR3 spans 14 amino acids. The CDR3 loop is CASSNPYGQGEAFF. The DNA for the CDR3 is TGTGCCAGCAGCAACCCCTACGGGCAGGGTGAAGCTTTCTTT.

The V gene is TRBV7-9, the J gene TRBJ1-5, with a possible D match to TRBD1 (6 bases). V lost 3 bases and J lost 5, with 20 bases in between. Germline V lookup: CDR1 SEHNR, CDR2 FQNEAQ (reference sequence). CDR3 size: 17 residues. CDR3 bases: TGTGCCAGCAGCTTGGGAATTACAGGGATGGGGGATCAGCCCCAGCATTTT. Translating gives CASSLGITGMGDQPQHF. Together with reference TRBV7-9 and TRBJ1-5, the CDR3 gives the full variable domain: DTGVSQNPRHKITKRGQNVTFRCDPISEHNRLYWYRQTLGQGPEFLTYFQNEAQLEKSRLLSDRFSAERPKGSFSTLEIQRTEQGDSAMYLCASSLGITGMGDQPQHFGDGTRLSIL.

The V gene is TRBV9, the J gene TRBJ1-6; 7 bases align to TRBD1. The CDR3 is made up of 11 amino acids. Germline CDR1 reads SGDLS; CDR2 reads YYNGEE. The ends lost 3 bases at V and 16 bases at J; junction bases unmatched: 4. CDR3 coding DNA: TGTGCCAGCAGCGCCGGACAGGAGCTCCACTTT. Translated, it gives CASSAGQELHF.

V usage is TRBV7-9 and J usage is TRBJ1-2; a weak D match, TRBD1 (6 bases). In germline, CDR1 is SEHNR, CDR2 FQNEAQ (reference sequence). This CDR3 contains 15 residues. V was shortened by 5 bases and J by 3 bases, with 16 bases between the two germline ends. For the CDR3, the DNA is TGTGCCAGCAGCGGAACCGGGACACCGGACTATGGCTACACCTTC. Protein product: CASSGTGTPDYGYTF.

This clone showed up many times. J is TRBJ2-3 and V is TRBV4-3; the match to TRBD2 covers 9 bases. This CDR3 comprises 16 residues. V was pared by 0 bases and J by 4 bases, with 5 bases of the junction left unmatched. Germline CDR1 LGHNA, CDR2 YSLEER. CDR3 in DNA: TGCGCCAGCAGCCAAGATTTTAGCGGGAGCCCAGATACGCAGTATTTT. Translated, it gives CASSQDFSGSPDTQYF.

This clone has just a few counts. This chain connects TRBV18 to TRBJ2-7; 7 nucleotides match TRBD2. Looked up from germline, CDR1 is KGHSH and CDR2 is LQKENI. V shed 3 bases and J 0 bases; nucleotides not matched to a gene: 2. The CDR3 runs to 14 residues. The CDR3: CASSPSSGSYEQYF. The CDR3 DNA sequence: TGTGCCAGCTCACCCTCTAGCGGCTCCTACGAGCAGTACTTC.

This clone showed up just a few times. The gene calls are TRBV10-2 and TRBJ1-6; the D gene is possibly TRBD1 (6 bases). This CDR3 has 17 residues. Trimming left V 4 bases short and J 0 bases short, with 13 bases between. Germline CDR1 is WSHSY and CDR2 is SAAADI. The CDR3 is CASSGKGGSSYNSPLHF. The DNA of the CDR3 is TGCGCCAGCAGTGGAAAAGGGGGTAGCTCCTATAATTCACCCCTCCACTTT.

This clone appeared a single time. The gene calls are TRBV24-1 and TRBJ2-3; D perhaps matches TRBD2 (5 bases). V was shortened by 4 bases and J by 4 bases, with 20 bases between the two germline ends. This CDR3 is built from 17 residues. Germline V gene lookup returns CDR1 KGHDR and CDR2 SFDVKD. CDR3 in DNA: TGTGCCACCAGTGAGACTACTCCGGATATTGGCCCAGATACGCAGTATTTT. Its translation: CATSETTPDIGPDTQYF.

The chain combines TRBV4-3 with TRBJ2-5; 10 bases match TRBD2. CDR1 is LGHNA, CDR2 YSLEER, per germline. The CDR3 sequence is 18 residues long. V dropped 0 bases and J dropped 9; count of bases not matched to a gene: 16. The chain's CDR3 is CASSQDRLAGESSTAQYF. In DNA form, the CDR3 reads TGCGCCAGCAGCCAAGATCGGCTAGCGGGGGAGAGCTCGACGGCCCAGTACTTC.

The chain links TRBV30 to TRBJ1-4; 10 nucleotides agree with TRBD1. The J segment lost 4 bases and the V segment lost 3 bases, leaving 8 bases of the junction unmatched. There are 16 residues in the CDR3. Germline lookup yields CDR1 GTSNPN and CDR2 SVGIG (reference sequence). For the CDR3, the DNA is TGTGCCTGGAGAAAGCCCCGGACAGGGGGTAATGAAAAACTGTTTTTT. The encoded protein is CAWRKPRTGGNEKLFF.

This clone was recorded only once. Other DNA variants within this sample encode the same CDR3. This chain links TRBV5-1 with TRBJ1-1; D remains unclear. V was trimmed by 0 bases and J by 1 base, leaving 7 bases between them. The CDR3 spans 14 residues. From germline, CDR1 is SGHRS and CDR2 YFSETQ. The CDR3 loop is CASSLASGNTEAFF. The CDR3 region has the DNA TGCGCCAGCAGCTTGGCGAGCGGGAACACTGAAGCTTTCTTT.

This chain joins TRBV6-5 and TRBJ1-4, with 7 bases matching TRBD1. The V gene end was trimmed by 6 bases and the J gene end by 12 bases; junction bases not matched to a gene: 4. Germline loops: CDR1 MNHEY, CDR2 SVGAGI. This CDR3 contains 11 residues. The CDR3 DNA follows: TGTGCCAGCAGGCGGGACAGCCAACTGTTTTTT. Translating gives CASRRDSQLFF.

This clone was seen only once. CDR3 coding DNA: TGTGCCAGCAGCCAAGATGTTCAGTACAATGAGCAGTTCTTC. Its protein is CASSQDVQYNEQFF. V and J are TRBV3-1 (or the pseudogene TRBV3-2) and TRBJ2-1; D not certain. The CDR3 is 14 residues long. Trimming removed 0 bases from V and 4 bases from J, with 7 bases in between. CDR1 and CDR2 from the germline V gene are LGHDT and YNNKEL (reference sequence).

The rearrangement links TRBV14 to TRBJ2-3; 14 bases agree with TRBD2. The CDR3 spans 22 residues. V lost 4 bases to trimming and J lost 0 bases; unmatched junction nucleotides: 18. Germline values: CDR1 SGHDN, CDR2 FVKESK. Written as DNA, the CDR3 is TGTGCCAGCAGCCTTTTCCCCGGGACTAGCGGGAGTTACATGGGGAGCACAGATACGCAGTATTTT. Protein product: CASSLFPGTSGSYMGSTDTQYF.

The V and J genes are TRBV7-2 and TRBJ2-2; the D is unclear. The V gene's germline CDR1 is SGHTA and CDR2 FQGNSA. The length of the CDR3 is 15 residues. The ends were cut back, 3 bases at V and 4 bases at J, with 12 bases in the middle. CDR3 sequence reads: CASSLEPDGTGELFF. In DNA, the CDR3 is TGTGCCAGCAGCTTGGAGCCCGACGGCACCGGGGAGCTGTTTTTT. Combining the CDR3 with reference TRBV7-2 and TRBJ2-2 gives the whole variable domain GAGVSQSPSNKVTEKGKDVELRCDPISGHTALYWYRQSLGQGLEFLIYFQGNSAPDKSGLPSDRFSAERTGGSVSTLTIQRTQQEDSAVYLCASSLEPDGTGELFFGEGSRLTVL.